This T cell receptor beta chain comes out of a study of identical twins. TCRdb re-derived calls from the 5' RACE reads in MiXCR, one entry per CDR3 protein. The profile shows roughly 350,000 distinct CDR3 sequences, over 9% of them singletons. The CDR3 covers 17 residues. From germline, CDR1 is KGHDR and CDR2 SFDVKD. Trimming removed 4 bases from V and 8 bases from J, with 23 bases in between. This clonotype was observed a few times. This sample was also put to use in a study of yellow fever vaccine responses in identical twins.

The sequence came from a woman between 18 and 29 years old in good health. The sequencing sample was made of CD8+ T cells sorted from blood. The chain uses TRBV24-1 and TRBJ2-1; the D gene is possibly TRBD1 (6 bases). This CDR3 reads CATSDPTTGHRYDEQFF. The CDR3 DNA reads TGTGCCACCAGTGACCCCACCACAGGGCATCGGTATGATGAGCAGTTCTTC.